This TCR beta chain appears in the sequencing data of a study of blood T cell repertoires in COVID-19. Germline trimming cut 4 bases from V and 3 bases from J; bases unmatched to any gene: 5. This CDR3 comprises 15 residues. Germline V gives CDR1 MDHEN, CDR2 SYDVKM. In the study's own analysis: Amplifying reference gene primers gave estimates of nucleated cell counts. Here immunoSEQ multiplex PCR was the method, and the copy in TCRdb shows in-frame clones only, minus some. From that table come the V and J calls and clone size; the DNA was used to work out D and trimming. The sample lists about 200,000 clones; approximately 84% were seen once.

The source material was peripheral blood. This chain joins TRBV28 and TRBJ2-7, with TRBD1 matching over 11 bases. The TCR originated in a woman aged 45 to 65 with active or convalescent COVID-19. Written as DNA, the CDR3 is TGTGCCAGCAGTTCTCCCGGGACAGGGGGCTACGAGCAGTACGTC. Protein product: CASSSPGTGGYEQYV.